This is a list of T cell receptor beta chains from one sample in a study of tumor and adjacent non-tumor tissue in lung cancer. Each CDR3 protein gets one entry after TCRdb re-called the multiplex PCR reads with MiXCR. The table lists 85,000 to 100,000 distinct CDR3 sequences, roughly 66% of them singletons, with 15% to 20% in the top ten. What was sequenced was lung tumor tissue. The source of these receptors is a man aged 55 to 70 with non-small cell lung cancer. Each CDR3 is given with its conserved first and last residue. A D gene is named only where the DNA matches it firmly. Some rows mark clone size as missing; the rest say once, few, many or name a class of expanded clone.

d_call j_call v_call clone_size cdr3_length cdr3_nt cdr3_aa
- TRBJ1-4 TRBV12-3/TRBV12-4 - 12 TGTGCCAAGACTACCGGAGGGGTAAAACTGTTTTTT CAKTTGGVKLFF
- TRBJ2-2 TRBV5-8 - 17 TGTGCCAGCAGCTCCGCGGTTGGAGGGGCGCGTATCGGGGAGCTGTTTTTT CASSSAVGGARIGELFF
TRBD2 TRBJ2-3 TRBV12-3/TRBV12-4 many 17 TGTGCCAGCAGTTTAAAGTTAGCGGGGGCCAGCACAGATACGCAGTATTTT CASSLKLAGASTDTQYF
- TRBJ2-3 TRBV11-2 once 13 TGTGCCAGCAGCTTAGAGGATCCAGATACGCAGTATTTT CASSLEDPDTQYF
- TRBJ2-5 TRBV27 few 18 TGTGCCAGCACCCGGAGATATCTAGGGGCCAGAGACCAAGAGACCCAGTACTTC CASTRRYLGARDQETQYF
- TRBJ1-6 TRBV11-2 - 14 TGTGCCAGCAGCTTAGTGTCCGGCGCTTCACCCCTCCACTTT CASSLVSGASPLHF
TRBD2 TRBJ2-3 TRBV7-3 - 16 TGTGCCAGCAGCTCGACCCTAGCGGCCGGCGCAGATACGCAGTATTTT CASSSTLAAGADTQYF
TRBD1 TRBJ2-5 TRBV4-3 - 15 TGCGCCAGCAGCTCCAGGGGACAGTGGGAAGGGACCCAGTACTTC CASSSRGQWEGTQYF
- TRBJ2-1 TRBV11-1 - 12 TGTGCCAGCAGCTTAGTACTAACAGAGCAGTTCTTC CASSLVLTEQFF
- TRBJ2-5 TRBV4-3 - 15 TGCGCCAGCATCCAGACTAGGGACACCCGGGTTGCCCAGTACTTC CASIQTRDTRVAQYF
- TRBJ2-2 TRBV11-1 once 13 TGCGCCAGCAGCTTAACTAGAGGAGGGGAGCTATTCTTT CASSLTRGGELFF
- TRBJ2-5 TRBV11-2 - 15 TGTGCCAGCAGCCGGGACTCAAGAGGGATGGAGACCCAGTACTTC CASSRDSRGMETQYF
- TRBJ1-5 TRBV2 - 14 TGTGCCAGCAGACCAGACACCAATAATCAGCCCCAGCATTTT CASRPDTNNQPQHF
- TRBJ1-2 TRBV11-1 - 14 TGTGCCAGTAGCTTAGCCGGTAGTAACTATGGCTACAACTTC CASSLAGSNYGYNF
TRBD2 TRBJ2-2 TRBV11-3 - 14 TGTGCCAGCGATTTAAGAGGGAGGGCCTGGGAGCTGTTTTTT CASDLRGRAWELFF
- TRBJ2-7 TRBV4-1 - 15 TGCACCAGTAGCCAACTGGTCGGGGGGCCCTACGAGCACTACTTC CTSSQLVGGPYEHYF
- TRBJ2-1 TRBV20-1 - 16 TGCAGTGCTAGCTTCCCCGGTGCTAGGTCCCTCAATGAGCTGTTCTTC CSASFPGARSLNELFF
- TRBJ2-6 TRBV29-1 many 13 TGCAGCGTTAAAGGGTCTGGGGCCAACGTCCTGACTTTC CSVKGSGANVLTF
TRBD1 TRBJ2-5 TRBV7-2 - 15 TGTGCCAGCAGCCCGGACAGGGGGCTTCGAGAGACCCAGTACTTC CASSPDRGLRETQYF
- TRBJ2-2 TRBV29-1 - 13 TGCAGCGTTAATACTCTGAACACCGGTGAGCTGTTTTTT CSVNTLNTGELFF
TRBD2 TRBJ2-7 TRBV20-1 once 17 TGCAGTGCTACCGGGGGACTAGCGGGGCGCTTCTCTCGTGAGCAGTACTTC CSATGGLAGRFSREQYF
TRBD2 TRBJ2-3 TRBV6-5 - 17 TGTGCCAGCAGTCCAGGGCTAGCGGTCATAAGGGGAGATACGCAGTATTTT CASSPGLAVIRGDTQYF
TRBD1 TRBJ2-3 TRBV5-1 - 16 TGCGCCGGCAGCCTGACGGGACAGGGCCTCACAGATACGCAGTATTTT CAGSLTGQGLTDTQYF
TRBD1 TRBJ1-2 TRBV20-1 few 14 TGCAGTGCTAGACTAACAGGGGGCGACTATGGCTACACCTTC CSARLTGGDYGYTF
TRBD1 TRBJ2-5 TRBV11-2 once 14 TGTGCCAGCAACTCGACAGGGATCTTCGAGATCAAGTACTTC CASNSTGIFEIKYF
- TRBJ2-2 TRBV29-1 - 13 TGCAGCGTAGCCGCGTCGAACACCTGGGAGTTGTTTTTT CSVAASNTWELFF
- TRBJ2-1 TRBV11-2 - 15 TGTACCAGCAGCGCAGACTTCATATGCACCTCGGAGCAGTTCTTC CTSSADFICTSEQFF
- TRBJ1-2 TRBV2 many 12 TGTGCCAGCAGAACACCGAACTATGGCTACACCTTC CASRTPNYGYTF
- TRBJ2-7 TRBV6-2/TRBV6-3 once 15 TGTGCCAGCAGCCCCACCGGGACATGGGGCTACGAGCAGTACTTC CASSPTGTWGYEQYF
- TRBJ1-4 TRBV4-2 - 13 TGTGCCAGCGGGACCGGGGCGAGTGAAAAACTGTTTTTT CASGTGASEKLFF
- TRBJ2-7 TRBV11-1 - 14 TGTGCCTGCAGCTTTCCCGGCGGCGCTTACAAGCAGTACTTC CACSFPGGAYKQYF
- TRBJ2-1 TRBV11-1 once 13 TGTGCCAACGGCTTAGGGTTGAGCAATGAGCAGTTCTTC CANGLGLSNEQFF
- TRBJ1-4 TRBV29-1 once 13 TGCAGTGTTGGAACAGGGAGGAATGGAAAACTGTTTTTT CSVGTGRNGKLFF
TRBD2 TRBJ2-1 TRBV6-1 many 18 TGTGCCAGCAGTGAATCTGGGTGGGGCGGGGGGACCTACAATGAGCAGTTCTTC CASSESGWGGGTYNEQFF
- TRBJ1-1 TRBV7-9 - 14 TGTACCAGCAGCCTGGGGCACTTGAACACTGAAGCTTTCTTT CTSSLGHLNTEAFF
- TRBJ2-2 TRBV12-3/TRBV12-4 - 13 TGTGCTAGCAGTAGGGCAGTCACCGGGGCGCTGTTTTTT CASSRAVTGALFF
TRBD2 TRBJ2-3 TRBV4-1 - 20 TGCGTCAGTAGCCAGTCTGGACTAGCGGGGGGTCACACTCACACAGATACGCAGTATTTT CVSSQSGLAGGHTHTDTQYF
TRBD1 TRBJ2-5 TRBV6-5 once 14 TGTGCCAGCAGTCTGACAGGGAATCAAGAGACCCAGTACTTC CASSLTGNQETQYF
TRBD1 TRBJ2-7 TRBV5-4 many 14 TGTGCCAGCAGCCGGGGGACAGGTACCTACGAGCAGTACTTC CASSRGTGTYEQYF
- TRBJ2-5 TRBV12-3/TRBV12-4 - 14 TGTGCCAGCGGCCCGCTGGATAACATGGAGACCCAGTACTTC CASGPLDNMETQYF
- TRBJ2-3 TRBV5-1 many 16 TGCGCCAGCAGCTTGGCCGTGGGGGGACGCACAGATACGCAGTATTTT CASSLAVGGRTDTQYF
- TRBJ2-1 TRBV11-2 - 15 TGCGTCAGCAGCCCGCACCGGGGGTTGAGGGATGAGCAGTTCTTC CVSSPHRGLRDEQFF
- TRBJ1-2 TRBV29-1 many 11 TGCAGCGTTGAAAGGGGTTATGGCTACACCTTC CSVERGYGYTF
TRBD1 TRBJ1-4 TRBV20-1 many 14 TGCAGTGCTAGTAAACAGGGGGGGAATGAAAAACTGTTTTTT CSASKQGGNEKLFF
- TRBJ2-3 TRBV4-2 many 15 TGTGCCAGCAGCCAAGCTAGTACCTCCTCAGATACGCAGTATTTT CASSQASTSSDTQYF
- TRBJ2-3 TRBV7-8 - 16 TGTGCCAGCAGTTTAGACGGTAGTCGTTCAAGGCAGCCCCAGTATTTT CASSLDGSRSRQPQYF
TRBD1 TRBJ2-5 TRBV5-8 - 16 TGTGCCAGCAGCTTGGCGGGGACAGGGGTTGGAGAGACCCAGTACTTC CASSLAGTGVGETQYF
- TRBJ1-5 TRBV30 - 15 TGTTCCTGGAGCAGCCGACGGAATAGCAATCAGCCCCAGCATTTT CSWSSRRNSNQPQHF
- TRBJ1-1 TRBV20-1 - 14 TGCAGTGCTGGGACGTTAGGACGGACTACTGAAGCTTTCTTT CSAGTLGRTTEAFF
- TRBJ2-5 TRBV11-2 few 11 TGTGTCAGCAGCTTAGGGGAGACCCAATACTTC CVSSLGETQYF
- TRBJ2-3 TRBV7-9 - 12 TGTGCCAGCAGCTTAAACAAAGATACACAGTATTTT CASSLNKDTQYF